One and the same sample provided the 17 T cell receptor beta chains below, sequenced in a study of identifying expanded T cells in peripheral blood. Sequenced by immunoSEQ multiplex PCR; TCRdb stores in-frame clones only, minus some. The sample has more than 90,000 clones, roughly 85% seen once. Sequencing was performed on blood. These receptors were obtained from a person between 18 and 75 years old in good health.

CDR3 coding DNA: TGTGCCAGCAGCTTAGAGCGGGGACAGAGGGCGAGGCAGCCCCAGCATTTT. Residues: CASSLERGQRARQPQHF. The genes are TRBV7-8 and TRBJ1-5; 7 bases are shared with TRBD1. The CDR3 contains 17 residues. Germline assignment: CDR1 SGHVS and CDR2 FQNEAQ. J lost 7 bases, V lost 1 base, and 13 bases had no gene match.

This chain joins TRBV5-6 and TRBJ1-1; 9 bases are shared with TRBD1. V lost 0 bases, J lost 4 bases, and 4 bases stayed unmatched. Germline CDR1 is SGHDT and CDR2 is YYEEEE. The CDR3 spans 15 residues. CDR3: CASSLAPTGGTEAFF. The CDR3 coding sequence is TGTGCCAGCAGCTTGGCACCGACAGGGGGCACTGAAGCTTTCTTT.

This clone appeared a few times. The chain couples TRBV2 to TRBJ2-7; weak D call: TRBD1 (6 bases). V lost 3 bases to trimming and J lost 2 bases, with 11 bases between them. The CDR3 is made up of 14 amino acids. Germline lookup yields CDR1 SNHLY and CDR2 FYNNEI. Here the CDR3 reads CASSDSGVPYEQYF. The DNA for the CDR3 is TGTGCCAGCAGTGATTCAGGGGTTCCCTACGAGCAGTACTTC.

A word on this clone: No conserved phenylalanine or tryptophan is present at the end of the CDR3, so a read error is the likely explanation. This chain joins TRBV9 and TRBJ1-6, with 9 positions matching TRBD1. Germline CDR1 and CDR2: SGDLS and YYNGEE. The J segment lost 8 bases and the V segment lost 2 bases, leaving 8 bases of the junction unmatched. The length of the CDR3 is 16 residues. CDR3 in amino acids: CASSVTGGVCYSPLHL. The CDR3 region has the DNA TGTGCCAGCAGCGTTACAGGGGGCGTTTGTTATTCACCCCTCCACCTT.

This chain connects TRBV11-3 to TRBJ2-2; D not resolved. The CDR3 runs 13 residues. Germline CDR1 SGHNT, CDR2 YENEEA. Trimming took 1 base from V and 0 from J, leaving 0 bases between them. For the CDR3, the DNA is TGTGCCAGCAGCTTAGCGAACACCGGGGAGCTGTTTTTT. Translating it yields CASSLANTGELFF. The full variable domain, completed using reference TRBV11-3 and TRBJ2-2, is EAGVVQSPRYKIIEKKQPVAFWCNPISGHNTLYWYLQNLGQGPELLIRYENEEAVDDSQLPKDRFSAERLKGVDSTLKIQPAELGDSAVYLCASSLANTGELFFGEGSRLTVL.

The genes are TRBV9 and TRBJ2-1, with 8 nucleotides matching TRBD1. Germline loops: CDR1 SGDLS, CDR2 YYNGEE. There are 15 residues in the CDR3. The trim removed 0 bases at V and 10 bases at J, leaving 9 bases unmatched. The CDR3 region is CASSVEGQAGIEQFF. CDR3 in DNA: TGTGCCAGCAGCGTAGAGGGACAGGCGGGTATAGAGCAGTTCTTC.

The chain recombines TRBV13 with TRBJ2-1; tentatively, D is TRBD2 (5 bases). The germline V and J ends were trimmed by 6 bases and 5 bases, with 11 bases remaining between them. CDR3 size: 13 residues. In germline, CDR1 is PRHDT, CDR2 FYEKMQ (reference sequence). CDR3 nucleotides: TGTGCCAGCAGTACCGGGGTGGACAATGAGCAGTTCTTC. Translation gives CASSTGVDNEQFF.

The CDR3 nucleotides read TGCGCCAGCAGCCCCCGGGGGTGGGGCGAGCAGTACTTC. Protein product: CASSPRGWGEQYF. The J gene is TRBJ2-7, the V gene TRBV4-1, with D possibly matching TRBD2 (6 bases). Germline V lookup: CDR1 MGHRA, CDR2 YSYEKL. Trimming took off 4 bases at V and 6 bases at J, with 13 bases between the two ends. The CDR3 covers 13 residues.

The V call is TRBV6-4, the J call TRBJ2-2, with 10 bases identical to TRBD2. CDR1 and CDR2 (germline): MRHNA, SNTAGT. V trimming: 3 bases; J trimming: 2 bases; junction bases outside the gene matches: 3. The CDR3 consists of 16 residues. CDR3 nucleotide sequence: TGTGCCAGCAGTGATCTAGCGGGGGCTAACACCGGGGAGCTGTTTTTT. Its translation is CASSDLAGANTGELFF.

The V gene is TRBV5-1, the J gene TRBJ2-1; the match to TRBD1 covers 7 bases. The CDR3 totals 14 residues. Germline lookup yields CDR1 SGHRS and CDR2 YFSETQ. V was clipped by 4 bases and J by 2 bases; unmatched bases: 3. CDR3 DNA: TGCGCCAGCAGCCCCGGACAGGCCTACAATGAGCAGTTCTTC. Its translation is CASSPGQAYNEQFF.

The chain recombines TRBV5-6 with TRBJ1-2; possible D gene TRBD1, 5 bases. Deletions cut 5 bases from V and 2 bases from J, with 16 bases between. The CDR3 is 15 amino acids. Germline CDR1 reads SGHDT; CDR2 reads YYEEEE. CDR3 nucleotides: TGTGCCAGCAGGGGGGGACTCCAAGGAAACTATGGCTACACCTTC. Translation gives CASRGGLQGNYGYTF.

The rearrangement joins TRBV7-2 to TRBJ1-2; D not certain. The CDR3 is 13 amino acids. V shed 7 bases and J shed 4 bases, with 13 bases lying between them. Looked up from germline, CDR1 is SGHTA and CDR2 is FQGNSA. This CDR3 reads CASTPRQPYGYTF. DNA for the CDR3: TGTGCCAGCACCCCCCGCCAGCCCTATGGCTACACCTTC.

CDR3 sequence: CASSPKSGARDIQYF. DNA for the CDR3: TGTGCCAGCAGCCCGAAATCAGGGGCTCGGGACATTCAGTACTTC. The chain employs TRBV7-2 and TRBJ2-4; perhaps TRBD1 as D (6 bases). CDR3 size: 15 residues. V dropped 5 bases and J dropped 8 bases, with 19 bases sitting between them. CDR1 and CDR2 (germline): SGHTA, FQGNSA.

This chain uses TRBV7-2 with TRBJ1-5; TRBD1 is a possible D gene (5 bases). Trimming removed 2 bases at V and 7 bases at J, with 18 bases between. This CDR3 is built from 16 residues. In germline, CDR1 is SGHTA, CDR2 FQGNSA. Here the CDR3 reads CASSLTGTASGQPQHF. CDR3 sequence (DNA): TGTGCCAGCAGCTTAACCGGGACCGCGTCGGGGCAGCCCCAGCATTTT. Together with reference TRBV7-2 and TRBJ1-5, the CDR3 gives the full variable domain: GAGVSQSPSNKVTEKGKDVELRCDPISGHTALYWYRQSLGQGLEFLIYFQGNSAPDKSGLPSDRFSAERTGGSVSTLTIQRTQQEDSAVYLCASSLTGTASGQPQHFGDGTRLSIL.

The chain joins TRBV6-5 to TRBJ2-3; D unclear. Germline values: CDR1 MNHEY, CDR2 SVGAGI. CDR3 length: 13 residues. The V end lost 4 bases, the J end lost 6 bases, and 11 bases lay between the germline ends. In DNA, the CDR3 is TGTGCCAGCAGTTCCCTCACAGCCGATACGCAGTATTTT. This codes for CASSSLTADTQYF.

The V call is TRBV9, the J call TRBJ2-5, with D possibly being TRBD1 or TRBD2 (5 bases each). The CDR3 length is 14 residues. V gave up 3 bases and J gave up 9 bases, with 18 bases separating them. Germline V gene sequence: CDR1 SGDLS, CDR2 YYNGEE. CDR3 residues: CASSDMGIEGPQYF. The CDR3 region has the DNA TGTGCCAGCAGCGATATGGGGATTGAGGGGCCCCAGTACTTC.

The gene calls are TRBV5-4 and TRBJ1-1, with TRBD1 identical over 8 bases. V shed 0 bases and J 5 bases; nucleotides not matched to a gene: 6. The CDR3 runs to 15 residues. Germline V gives CDR1 SGHNT, CDR2 YYREEE (reference sequence). The CDR3 nucleotides read TGTGCCAGCAGCTTGGTAGGACAGGGAGGTACTGAAGCTTTCTTT. Translation: CASSLVGQGGTEAFF.